This T cell receptor beta chain was retrieved from a study of shared T cell receptors in the human thymus. Germline V gene lookup returns CDR1 MNHNS and CDR2 SASEGT. The CDR3 extends over 17 amino acids. V was shortened by 4 bases and J by 0 bases, with 13 bases between the two germline ends. Repertoires were generated with immunoSEQ multiplex PCR, while TCRdb's copy carries only in-frame clones and drops some. The table lists hundreds of thousands of clones, approximately 87% of them singletons. Separately, the same data were catalogued under a study of human thymus T cells. This second report adds: Corrective heart surgery yielded the resections from which the thymus tissue came. V and J genes seemed to be used with bias in thymic and blood repertoires. Related research described thymic repertoires that were highly overlapping among unrelated individuals.

This receptor was identified in a boy under two years old with a congenital heart defect. The chain joins TRBV6-1 to TRBJ2-6, with D tentatively TRBD2 (6 bases). Sequencing was done on a sample of thymocytes. CDR3 coding DNA: TGTGCCAGCAGTGGCGGGATAATACACTCTGGGGCCAACGTCCTGACTTTC. Protein: CASSGGIIHSGANVLTF.